This TCR beta chain came from a study of blood T cells in healthy people across ages. At the level of the study: Roughly one uniquely barcoded beta molecule per two T cells was captured.

With a J-beta primer mix and a sample-barcoded 5' primer, a second PCR ran about 6 to 11 cycles. TCRdb re-called the 5' RACE reads through MiXCR, storing one row per CDR3 protein. The sample consists of approximately 1.5 million distinct CDR3 sequences, 35% to 45% of them appearing once. Each donor supplied approximately 10 milliliters of peripheral blood. Sequences were obtained from blood. This receptor was taken from a woman younger than 30 in good health.

The CDR3 nucleotides are TGCAGTGCTAGAGATGGTGGGCAGCTTGGCTATGGCTACACCTTC. Translation gives CSARDGGQLGYGYTF. The V call is TRBV20-1, the J call TRBJ1-2; unclear D gene. V was cut by 0 bases and J by 4 bases, with 15 bases left in between. The CDR3 is 15 amino acids. Germline lookup yields CDR1 DFQATT and CDR2 SNEGSKA (reference sequence).